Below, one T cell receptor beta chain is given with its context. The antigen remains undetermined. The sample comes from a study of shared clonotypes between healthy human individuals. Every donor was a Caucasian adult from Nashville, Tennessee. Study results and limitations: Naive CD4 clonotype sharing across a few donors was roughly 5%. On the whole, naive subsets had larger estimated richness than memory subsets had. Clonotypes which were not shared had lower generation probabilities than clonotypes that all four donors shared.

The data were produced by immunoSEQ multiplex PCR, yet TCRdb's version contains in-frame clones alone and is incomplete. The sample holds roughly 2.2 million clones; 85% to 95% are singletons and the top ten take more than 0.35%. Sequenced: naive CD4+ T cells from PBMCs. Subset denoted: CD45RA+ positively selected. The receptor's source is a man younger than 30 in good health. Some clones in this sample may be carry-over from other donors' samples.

CDR3: CASSLRQGDSYEQYF. The DNA of the CDR3 is TGTGCCAGCAGTTTACGACAGGGAGACTCCTACGAGCAGTACTTC. V gene TRBV28 combines with J gene TRBJ2-7; 7 bases fit TRBD1. V was pared by 2 bases and J by 0 bases, with 4 bases of the junction left unmatched. CDR3 length: 15 amino acids. The germline V gene has CDR1 MDHEN and CDR2 SYDVKM.